Presented here are 20 T cell receptor beta chains from one specimen sequenced in a study of CD8 T cells in Susac syndrome. Reverse transcription of about 0.5 to 1 ug RNA was carried out with random hexamers. TCRdb re-analysed the immunoSEQ multiplex PCR reads in MiXCR, keeping a single row per CDR3 protein. The sample comprises 110,000 to 150,000 distinct CDR3 sequences, approximately 94% of which are singletons, and roughly 0.084% rests with the top ten. Sequencing used CD4+ T cells from PBMCs. The origin of the receptors is a human donor with Susac syndrome.

V usage is TRBV20-1 and J usage is TRBJ2-5; maybe TRBD1 (5 bases). The CDR3 is 14 residues long. In germline, CDR1 is DFQATT, CDR2 SNEGSKA (reference sequence). V was cut by 8 bases and J by 5 bases, with 21 bases left in between. CDR3 DNA: TGCAGTTCCACTAAAGGGGCTGCTCGTGAGACCCAGTACTTC. Translating gives CSSTKGAARETQYF.

This chain links TRBV4-2 with TRBJ2-3; D is undetermined. The V end lost 1 base, the J end lost 2 bases, and 10 bases lay between the germline ends. Looked up from germline, CDR1 is LGHNA and CDR2 is YNFKEQ. This CDR3 contains 15 residues. CDR3: CASSQVLDNTDTQYF. The CDR3 DNA reads TGTGCCAGCAGCCAAGTGCTCGACAACACAGATACGCAGTATTTT.

This clonotype appeared once. The rearrangement joins TRBV20-1 to TRBJ1-5; D is uncertain. Germline-derived CDR1 and CDR2 are DFQATT and SNEGSKA (reference sequence). The CDR3 extends over 14 amino acids. Trimming pared 3 bases from V and 0 bases from J, leaving 9 bases between. CDR3 protein: CSARIAASNQPQHF. CDR3 nucleotide sequence: TGCAGTGCTAGGATCGCAGCTAGCAATCAGCCCCAGCATTTT.

This clonotype was detected once. V gene TRBV24-1 combines with J gene TRBJ2-1, with a weak D call TRBD1 (6 bases). This CDR3 is 15 amino acids long. The V end lost 5 bases, the J end lost 3 bases, and 13 bases lay between the germline ends. The V gene's germline CDR1 is KGHDR and CDR2 SFDVKD. The CDR3 loop is CATSGRGTDYNEQFF. The CDR3 DNA reads TGTGCCACCAGTGGCAGGGGCACTGACTACAATGAGCAGTTCTTC.

The gene calls are TRBV20-1 and TRBJ2-1; possible D gene TRBD2, 6 bases. Germline V gives CDR1 DFQATT, CDR2 SNEGSKA (reference sequence). The CDR3 contains 12 residues. The ends were cut back, 4 bases at V and 8 bases at J, with 12 bases in the middle. The CDR3 bases are TGCAGTGCTACCAGACTAGGCGATGAGCAGTTCTTC. Translated: CSATRLGDEQFF.

J is TRBJ2-7 and V is TRBV3-1, with D tentatively TRBD1 or TRBD2 (5 bases each). Trimming pared 4 bases from V and 0 bases from J, leaving 13 bases between. CDR1 and CDR2 from the germline V gene are LGHDT and YNNKEL (reference sequence). The CDR3 sequence is 15 residues long. CDR3 nucleotide sequence: TGTGCCAGCAGCCCTGGGACGGATAGCTCCTACGAGCAGTACTTC. Translated: CASSPGTDSSYEQYF.

This chain connects TRBV7-2 to TRBJ1-2; a weak D match, TRBD1 (5 bases). V lost 2 bases and J lost 6, with 13 bases in between. This CDR3 is 14 amino acids long. Germline V gene data show CDR1 as SGHTA and CDR2 as FQGNSA. CDR3 DNA sequence: TGTGCCAGCAGCTTAAGGGCGGCAGGGAATGGCTACACCTTC. It codes for CASSLRAAGNGYTF.

V gene TRBV29-1 combines with J gene TRBJ2-3; D possibly corresponds to TRBD2 (6 bases). The CDR3 is made up of 13 amino acids. Between the trimmed V and J ends, which lost 4 bases and 2 bases, there was a span of 10 bases. Germline V gene lookup returns CDR1 SQVTM and CDR2 ANQGSEA. Here the CDR3 reads CSVAGTLTDTQYF. The CDR3 nucleotides read TGCAGCGTTGCTGGGACTCTCACAGATACGCAGTATTTT.

This chain connects TRBV4-1 to TRBJ1-2; 7 bases fit TRBD1. The CDR3 has 15 residues. The germline V gene has CDR1 MGHRA and CDR2 YSYEKL. V lost 1 base, J lost 4 bases, and 6 bases stayed unmatched. The CDR3, as DNA: TGCGCCAGCAGCCAAGCCCTGACAGGGATCTATGGCTACACCTTC. It translates to CASSQALTGIYGYTF.

The chain employs TRBV28 and TRBJ1-2, with unresolved D. Between the trimmed V and J ends, which lost 8 bases and 5 bases, there was a span of 9 bases. This CDR3 has 11 amino acids. Germline V CDR1 and CDR2: MDHEN, SYDVKM. CDR3 nucleotide sequence: TGTGCCAGCGGGTATGAGTATGGCTACACCTTC. This sequence encodes CASGYEYGYTF.

CDR3 coding DNA: TGTGCCAGCAGCCAAGGACTTAGCTCCTATAATTCACCCCTCCACTTT. It specifies CASSQGLSSYNSPLHF. This chain uses TRBV3-1 with TRBJ1-6; D gene uncertain. V gave up 1 base and J gave up 0 bases, with 7 bases separating them. This CDR3 is built from 16 residues. The germline V gene has CDR1 LGHDT and CDR2 YNNKEL (reference sequence).

V usage is TRBV28 and J usage is TRBJ2-2; a weak D match, TRBD2 (6 bases). With 5 bases removed from V and 0 bases from J, the gap between germline ends came to 19 bases. CDR1 is MDHEN, CDR2 SYDVKM, per germline. This CDR3 comprises 18 residues. The CDR3 nucleotides read TGTGCCAGCAGTCTACCGACTCGAGGGACTGCGAACACCGGGGAGCTGTTTTTT. Translating it yields CASSLPTRGTANTGELFF.

Only a few counts were recorded for this clonotype. The chain carries TRBV5-1 and TRBJ1-6; 8 bases match TRBD1. V was pared by 4 bases and J by 9 bases, with 6 bases of the junction left unmatched. The CDR3 contains 14 residues. Germline values: CDR1 SGHRS, CDR2 YFSETQ. The CDR3 loop is CASSPDREGSPLHF. The CDR3 DNA is TGCGCCAGCAGCCCGGACAGGGAGGGTTCACCCCTCCACTTT.

V gene TRBV18 combines with J gene TRBJ2-4; D is uncertain. The CDR3 contains 13 residues. The V gene's germline CDR1 is KGHSH and CDR2 LQKENI. V lost 5 bases to trimming and J lost 5 bases, with 10 bases between them. CDR3 sequence: CASSATVENIQYF. The CDR3 DNA reads as TGTGCCAGCTCAGCTACAGTGGAAAACATTCAGTACTTC.

The chain joins TRBV7-2 to TRBJ2-2, with 8 bases fitting TRBD2. There are 16 residues in the CDR3. Unmatched junction bases numbered 9, after V lost 5 bases and J lost 4 bases. The germline gives CDR1 SGHTA, CDR2 FQGNSA. Here the CDR3 DNA reads TGTGCCAGCAGCAAGAGGCGGGAGGTGGTCACCGGGGAGCTGTTTTTT. The encoded protein is CASSKRREVVTGELFF.

The chain recombines TRBV4-1 with TRBJ1-5; D gene unclear. V dropped 4 bases and J dropped 4 bases, with 11 bases sitting between them. This CDR3 region has 14 residues. Germline-derived CDR1 and CDR2 are MGHRA and YSYEKL. The chain's CDR3 is CASSRGEGNQPQHF. CDR3 sequence (DNA): TGCGCCAGCAGCCGCGGGGAAGGTAATCAGCCCCAGCATTTT.

The chain joins TRBV29-1 to TRBJ2-7; perhaps TRBD2 as D (5 bases). Germline assignment: CDR1 SQVTM and CDR2 ANQGSEA. The CDR3 contains 13 residues. V lost 5 bases and J 3 bases, leaving 14 bases between the germline ends. The CDR3 protein is CSVRGVLGYEQYF. Here the CDR3 DNA reads TGCAGCGTTCGGGGTGTTCTGGGCTACGAGCAGTACTTC.

V usage is TRBV20-1 and J usage is TRBJ2-7; 8 nucleotides align to TRBD1. Per germline, CDR1 DFQATT and CDR2 SNEGSKA (reference sequence). CDR3 length equals 14 residues. V lost 3 bases and J lost 2; bases outside the gene matches: 6. The CDR3: CSASDRGFAYEQYF. CDR3 sequence (DNA): TGCAGTGCTAGCGACAGGGGCTTCGCCTACGAGCAGTACTTC.

In nucleotides, the CDR3 is TGTGCCAGCAGTCGTCCCGGGACAGGGGTCTACGAGCAGTACTTC. This translates into CASSRPGTGVYEQYF. The chain couples TRBV12-3 or TRBV12-4 to TRBJ2-7; 10 nucleotides align to TRBD1. Trimming cost V 5 bases and J 3 bases; bases outside gene matches: 7. The CDR3 contains 15 residues.

The chain couples TRBV29-1 to TRBJ2-1; either TRBD1 or TRBD2 may fit D (5 bases each). Germline assignment: CDR1 SQVTM and CDR2 ANQGSEA. The V and J ends lost 6 bases and 8 bases respectively, with 14 bases between them. The CDR3 is 12 residues long. The chain's CDR3 is CSVPAWDDEQFF. CDR3 nucleotide sequence: TGCAGCGTACCCGCATGGGACGATGAGCAGTTCTTC.